This TCR beta chain was profiled in a study of blood T cell repertoires in COVID-19. Study-level background: In each case, the material was cDNA or gDNA derived from T cells, B-cell-depleted T cells, or PBMCs.

The CDR3 is 12 amino acids. The V gene lost 1 base and the J gene lost 5 bases, with 6 bases spanning the gap. The germline V gene has CDR1 SGHDT and CDR2 YYEEEE. In the authors' methods: Counts of nucleated cells, estimated from reference gene primer amplification, were obtained. Clones were sequenced by immunoSEQ multiplex PCR, and TCRdb holds only the in-frame ones, with some missing. D and trimming come from the DNA, and the V and J calls and clone size come from that table. In the table there are 87,000 or so clones, about 87% of which are singletons. This TCR derives from a man aged 35 to 55 with acute or convalescent COVID-19. Sequenced input: peripheral blood. The V call is TRBV5-6, the J call TRBJ1-2; D is unresolved. The CDR3 DNA sequence: TGTGCCAGCAGCTTGTCGGAGTATGGCTACACCTTC. Its protein product is CASSLSEYGYTF.